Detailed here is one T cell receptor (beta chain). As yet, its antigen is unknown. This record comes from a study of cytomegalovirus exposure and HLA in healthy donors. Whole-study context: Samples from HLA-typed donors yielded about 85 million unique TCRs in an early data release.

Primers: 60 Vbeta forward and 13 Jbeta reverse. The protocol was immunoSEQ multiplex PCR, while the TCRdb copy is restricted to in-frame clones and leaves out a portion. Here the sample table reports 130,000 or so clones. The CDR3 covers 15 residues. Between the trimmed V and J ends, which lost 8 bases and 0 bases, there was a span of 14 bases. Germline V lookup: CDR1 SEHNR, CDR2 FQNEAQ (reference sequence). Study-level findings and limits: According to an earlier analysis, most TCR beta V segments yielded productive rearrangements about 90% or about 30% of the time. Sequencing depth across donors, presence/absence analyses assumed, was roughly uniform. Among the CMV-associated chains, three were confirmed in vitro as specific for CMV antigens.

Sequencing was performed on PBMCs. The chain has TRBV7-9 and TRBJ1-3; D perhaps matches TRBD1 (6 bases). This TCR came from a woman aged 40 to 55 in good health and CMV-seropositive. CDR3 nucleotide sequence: TGTGCCAGCTTCACAGGGAGTCTCTCTGGAAACACCATATATTTT. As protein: CASFTGSLSGNTIYF.